This T cell receptor beta chain was recovered during a study of T cell responses to AZD1222 COVID-19 vaccine (dated by TCRdb to about 2021). With respect to the entire study: AZD1222 recipients with second doses at about 4 weeks or about 12 weeks were pooled, because spike-specific TCR depth and breadth did not differ between schedules. Enrollment into the trials was organized by age into subgroups of 18-55, 56-69 and 70-plus years, and those subgroups contained about 160, 30 and 59 TCR-sequenced participants, respectively. A total of 233 trial participants underwent TCR sequencing, of whom approximately 210 received two doses of AZD1222 and some 26 received two doses of the MenACWY control vaccine.

The sample's time point label, in plain terms: baseline before first vaccination. The vaccinee samples were drawn from two UK trials, COV001 and COV002, one of which was a single-blind randomized controlled phase 2/3 trial testing AZD1222 (ChAdOx1 nCoV-19) in healthy adults. For TCRbeta chain sequencing, PBMC samples were collected from trial participants at day 0 and at day 28 after the second dose. The CDR3, from cysteine to phenylalanine, totals 12 residues. This entry keeps only the CDR3 DNA: 36 bases, framed from base 1. Relative to germline, V is 5 bases shorter and J is 6 bases shorter, with 8 bases between their ends. Study-wide findings and limitations: Reportedly, almost half of the unique spike-specific TCRs recognized epitopes lying outside the regions that are mutated in the B.1.351 and B.1.1.7 variants. Participants were mostly white British and included more females than males, and it was suggested by the authors that clonal diversity may have been underestimated. CD4 TCRs associated with the vaccine covered the entire spike protein, and the dominant responses were in regions 160-218 and 743-854. Conclusions about previously exposed vaccinees were limited because only a handful of AZD1222 recipients were SARS-CoV-2 seropositive at baseline. The 56-69-year group was small, and its depth increase did not reach significance, likely because of low power. Because no day 14 peak-response samples were available, repertoires were characterized only after the peak T cell response. Spike-specific TCR breadth and depth rose significantly after two AZD1222 doses compared with day 0 and with MenACWY recipients.

The CDR3 regions of human TCRbeta chains were analyzed by immunosequencing. In the paper's pipeline: TCRs in the repertoires were matched against a reference library of SARS-CoV-2-specific TCRs that had been generated with the MIRA antigen-specificity platform. Breadth meant the fraction of unique TCRs that were SARS-CoV-2-associated, whereas depth meant the fraction of total T cells that were SARS-CoV-2-associated. Using the MIRA data, every spike-specific TCR was mapped to the spike region that the TCR reacted to and assigned to either a CD4 or a CD8 class. Log10-transformed breadth and depth values were compared by one-way ANOVA with Sidak's multiple comparisons tests. TCRdb holds this immuneACCESS table with in-frame rearrangements only. Some clones are missing; in checked studies, unresolved V genes explain under half, and the rest has no known cause. V, J and clone size were drawn from that table, and D and trimming were deduced from the DNA. Recorded for this sample are approximately 130,000 clones; around 93% of them occurred a single time. Over 0.95% of the sample goes to the ten largest clones.

Concerning this clone itself: Its target antigen remains unknown. No clone much larger than this one lies a single base away; base qualities are absent.

The clonotype comes from an adult in good health. The chain is encoded by TRBV12-3 or TRBV12-4 joined to TRBJ2-1, with TRBD1 tentatively as D gene (5 bases match). This specimen was peripheral blood, taken on day 0 of AZD1222 vaccination. The sequenced DNA is TGTGCCAGCAGTGGGGCCGTCAATGAGCAGTTCTTC. Its protein reads: CASSGAVNEQFF.